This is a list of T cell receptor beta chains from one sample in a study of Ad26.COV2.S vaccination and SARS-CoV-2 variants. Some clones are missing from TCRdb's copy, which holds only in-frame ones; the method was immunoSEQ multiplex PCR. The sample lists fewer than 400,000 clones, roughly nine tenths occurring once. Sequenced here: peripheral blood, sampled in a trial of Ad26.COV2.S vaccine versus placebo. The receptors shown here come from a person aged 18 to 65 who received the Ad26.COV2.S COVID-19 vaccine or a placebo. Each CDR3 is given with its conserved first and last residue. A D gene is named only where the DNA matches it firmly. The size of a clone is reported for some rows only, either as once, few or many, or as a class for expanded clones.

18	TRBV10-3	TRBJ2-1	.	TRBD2	CAISESLAGGDLGYEQFF	TGTGCCATCAGTGAGTCATTAGCGGGGGGAGATCTAGGCTATGAGCAGTTCTTC
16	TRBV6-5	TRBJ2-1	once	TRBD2	CASSYSQRGAGNEQFF	TGTGCCAGCAGTTACTCGCAGCGGGGGGCCGGCAATGAGCAGTTCTTC
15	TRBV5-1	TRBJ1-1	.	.	CASSLGVGPANEAFF	TGCGCCAGCAGCTTGGGCGTGGGCCCCGCAAATGAAGCTTTCTTT
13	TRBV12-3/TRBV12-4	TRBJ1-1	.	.	CASSLSGRTEAFF	TGTGCCAGCAGTTTGTCAGGGCGTACTGAAGCTTTCTTT
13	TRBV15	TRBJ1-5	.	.	CATSHRVAQPQHF	TGTGCCACCAGTCACAGGGTAGCTCAGCCCCAGCATTTT
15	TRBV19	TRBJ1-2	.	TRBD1	CASSSGTGMGYGYTF	TGTGCCAGTAGTTCCGGGACAGGTATGGGGTATGGCTACACCTTC
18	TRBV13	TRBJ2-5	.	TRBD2	CASSLWTSGGAQQETQYF	TGTGCCAGCAGCTTATGGACTAGCGGGGGGGCCCAGCAAGAGACCCAGTACTTC
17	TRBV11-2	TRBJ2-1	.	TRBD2	CASSLARKRGGWNEQFF	TGTGCCAGCAGCTTAGCGAGAAAGCGGGGGGGCTGGAATGAGCAGTTCTTC
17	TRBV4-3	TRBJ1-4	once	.	CASSPLDTGVFGEKLFF	TGCGCCAGCAGCCCGCTGGACACGGGGGTGTTCGGTGAAAAACTGTTTTTT
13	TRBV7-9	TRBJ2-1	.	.	CASSLGGGGEQFF	TGTGCCAGCAGCTTAGGAGGCGGCGGGGAGCAGTTCTTC
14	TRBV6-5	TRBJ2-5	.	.	CASTGVTDTGDQYF	TGTGCCAGCACTGGGGTGACCGACACGGGGGACCAGTACTTC
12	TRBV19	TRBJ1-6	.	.	CASSRADSPLHF	TGTGCCAGTAGTAGGGCAGACTCACCCCTCCACTTT
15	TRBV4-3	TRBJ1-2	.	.	CASSQDEVTVYGYTF	TGCGCCAGCAGCCAAGATGAAGTAACGGTCTATGGCTACACCTTC
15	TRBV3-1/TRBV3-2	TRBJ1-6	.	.	CASSQDGGANSPLHF	TGTGCCAGCAGCCAAGATGGAGGAGCCAATTCACCCCTCCACTTT
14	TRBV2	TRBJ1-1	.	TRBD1	CASSRQGGNTEAFF	TGTGCCAGCAGTAGACAGGGAGGGAACACTGAAGCTTTCTTT
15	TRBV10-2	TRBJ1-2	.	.	CASSGTAVNNYGYTF	TGCGCCAGCAGTGGGACAGCCGTTAATAACTATGGCTACACCTTC
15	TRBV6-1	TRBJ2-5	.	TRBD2	CASSDLGLGEETQYF	TGTGCCAGCAGTGATTTGGGACTAGGGGAGGAGACCCAGTACTTC